This TCR beta chain was recorded in a study of cytomegalovirus exposure and HLA in healthy donors (dated by TCRdb to about 2017). Notes on the research overall: According to a later analysis, the 120 or so validation repertoires were produced on the same platform as the 666 repertoires of the first cohort. The study was designed to test whether signatures of past pathogen exposure could be identified by cataloging public T cell receptors. High-throughput TCR immunosequencing, statistical association of individual TCRs with disease status, and machine learning were combined to predict cytomegalovirus infection status. In addition to the first cohort of 666 subjects, a separate validation cohort of 100 to 150 different subjects was used. The study at large found these results: In the study, around 150 TCR beta chains were listed as associated with cytomegalovirus. According to the authors, the approach could potentially be generalized to other disease states and immunological phenotypes. Of the cluster scores, approximately 95% were above 0 in a later analysis, which found that TCRs clustered in the first cohort also tended to co-occur in the 120 or so validation repertoires. A later analysis had no HLA typing for the validation cohort, so co-occurrence there was scored across all 120 or so repertoires. Across donors, most TCR sequences were observed very rarely, whereas some public TCRs were present in many individuals. In both the original and validation cohorts, the classifier was reported to diagnose cytomegalovirus status with high specificity and sensitivity. In vitro tests confirmed that a few of the cytomegalovirus-associated TCR beta chains recognize cytomegalovirus antigens.

Trimming removed 3 bases from V and 0 bases from J; the gene matches leave 8 bases unexplained. Per the germline V gene, MDHEN is the CDR1 and SYDVKM is the CDR2. The CDR3 starts with the cysteine, ends with the phenylalanine, and has 17 residues. CDR3 DNA is the only sequence kept; it has 51 bases, read in frame from the first base. Turning to this clone: Its antigen is not yet known. Base qualities are not at hand, and no much larger clone is one base apart.

The donors belonged to the validation cohort of about 120 subjects, which was separate from the approximately 680-subject first cohort. Library generation was performed with the immunoSEQ multiplex PCR assay. The paper's data handling went like this. To diagnose cytomegalovirus status from the catalog of TCR beta chain sequences, a statistical classification framework was built. Entries here come from immuneACCESS through TCRdb and include only in-frame sequences with V and J called. Some clones fail to appear in such tables; in the studies checked, an unresolved V gene covers under half of the shortfall, and the cause of the remainder is unknown. V, J and clone size were drawn from that table, and D and trimming were deduced from the DNA. In this sample the table shows tens of thousands of clones, around 96% of which occur a single time. In total, the top ten clones hold more than 0.9% of the sample.

The chain uses TRBV28 and TRBJ1-3, with 7 bases aligning to TRBD1. This clonotype was sampled from a woman aged 18-29 years in good health and CMV-seronegative. Sequencing was performed on PBMCs. The DNA is as follows: TGTGCCAGCAGTTTGGTAGGAGGGGGCTTCTCTGGAAACACCATATATTTT. This is translated as CASSLVGGGFSGNTIYF.